This T cell receptor beta chain appears in the sequencing data of a study of T cell repertoires in cytomegalovirus infection. Whole-study findings and limits: Frequencies of public TCR beta families were cumulated, and this identified carriers of CMV plus the relevant HLA.

Between the trimmed V and J ends, which lost 0 bases and 2 bases, there was a span of 11 bases. CDR1 is LGHNA, CDR2 YNFKEQ, per germline. This CDR3 has 15 residues. As regards this clonotype: The antigen is unknown.

TCRdb redid the calling of the reads with MiXCR, one entry per CDR3 protein. This sample has 830,000 or so distinct CDR3 sequences, with about 31% found just once. J is TRBJ2-7 and V is TRBV4-2; D is possibly TRBD2 (5 bases). The TCR comes from a human donor in good health (CMV status not recorded). Some clones in this sample may be carry-over from other donors' samples. The sample consisted of cultured CD8+ T cells from PBMCs, taken from culture after CMV antigen stimulation. The CDR3 DNA reads as TGTGCCAGCAGCCAAGAGAGGGCAGTCGCCTACGAGCAGTACTTC. It translates to CASSQERAVAYEQYF.